The 21 T cell receptor beta chains below were found in one sample sequenced in a study of early stage breast cancer tumors. TCRdb's table, derived via immunoSEQ multiplex PCR, lists solely in-frame clones and lacks some. This sample carries 5,500 to 7,500 clones, nearly 75% of them seen once, and the ten largest clones take 8% to 10%. The sequenced material came from normal breast tissue next to the tumor. The receptors shown here come from a person in their forties with breast cancer.

The J gene is TRBJ2-3, the V gene TRBV6-5; D is ambiguous. Germline CDR1 reads MNHEY; CDR2 reads SVGAGI. CDR3 length: 13 amino acids. With 4 bases removed from V and 6 bases from J, the gap between germline ends came to 11 bases. CDR3 region: CASSLSFGDTQYF. The CDR3 DNA sequence: TGTGCCAGCAGTTTATCTTTCGGGGATACGCAGTATTTT.

This CDR3 reads CASSPQATNTEAFF. CDR3 DNA: TGCGCCAGCAGTCCACAGGCAACGAACACTGAAGCTTTCTTT. This rearrangement joins TRBV5-1 to TRBJ1-1; a possible D gene is TRBD1 (5 bases). Germline V gives CDR1 SGHRS, CDR2 YFSETQ. This CDR3 is 14 amino acids long. Trimming stripped 5 bases from V and 1 base from J, with 12 bases between.

V gene TRBV19 combines with J gene TRBJ2-1; 10 bases align to TRBD2. V lost 5 bases, J lost 5 bases, and 12 bases stayed unmatched. The CDR3 is 17 amino acids. The germline V gene encodes CDR1 LNHDA and CDR2 SQIVND (reference sequence). In DNA form, the CDR3 reads TGTGCCAGTAGTCTCGGACTAGCGGACAACGTTAACAATGAGCAGTTCTTC. Protein sequence: CASSLGLADNVNNEQFF.

The chain couples TRBV6-6 to TRBJ1-1; 8 bases map to TRBD1. CDR1 and CDR2 from the germline V gene are MNHNY and SVGAGI (reference sequence). The CDR3 is 16 residues long. V lost 4 bases and J lost 4; bases outside the gene matches: 11. The CDR3 DNA follows: TGTGCCAGCAGTTCCCCCCACAGGGGGAAGGGCACTGAAGCTTTCTTT. This sequence encodes CASSSPHRGKGTEAFF.

V usage is TRBV5-6 and J usage is TRBJ2-5; no clear D gene. CDR1 and CDR2 (germline): SGHDT, YYEEEE. The V gene lost 4 bases and the J gene lost 4 bases, with 23 bases spanning the gap. The CDR3 is made up of 17 amino acids. The CDR3 sequence: CASSGFCVWAQIETQYF. DNA of the CDR3: TGTGCCAGCAGCGGATTTTGTGTTTGGGCGCAGATAGAGACCCAGTACTTC. The variable domain in full, completed from reference TRBV5-6 and TRBJ2-5, reads DAGVTQSPTHLIKTRGQQVTLRCSPKSGHDTVSWYQQALGQGPQFIFQYYEEEERQRGNFPDRFSGHQFPNYSSELNVNALLLGDSALYLCASSGFCVWAQIETQYFGPGTRLLVL.

This chain links TRBV30 with TRBJ2-2; D remains unclear. The CDR3 contains 14 residues. The germline V gene encodes CDR1 GTSNPN and CDR2 SVGIG (reference sequence). V lost 0 bases, J lost 7 bases, and 12 bases lay in between. The CDR3 bases are TGTGCCTGGAGTGTAAAATATCAGGACGGGGAGCTGTTTTTT. Translation: CAWSVKYQDGELFF.

This clone was observed a single time. The chain carries TRBV16 and TRBJ2-7; D is possibly TRBD1 or TRBD2 (6 bases each). Germline V CDR1 and CDR2: KGHSY, FQNENV. V shed 4 bases and J shed 9 bases, with 28 bases lying between them. The CDR3 loop spans 17 amino acids. The chain's CDR3 is CASSPPGSTGGPRGQYF. The CDR3, as DNA: TGTGCCAGCAGCCCCCCAGGGTCAACCGGGGGCCCCCGTGGGCAGTACTTC.

The chain links TRBV6-5 to TRBJ1-1; D remains ambiguous. The ends were cut back, 2 bases at V and 4 bases at J, with 8 bases in the middle. This CDR3 region has 13 residues. Germline loops: CDR1 MNHEY, CDR2 SVGAGI. The CDR3 nucleotides are TGTGCCAGCAGTTACCGCGACACCACTGAAGCTTTCTTT. Its translation is CASSYRDTTEAFF.

V gene TRBV4-2 combines with J gene TRBJ2-1, with 12 bases lining up with TRBD2. J gave up 6 bases and V 5 bases, and 8 bases lay outside the gene matches. This CDR3 region has 16 residues. Germline CDR1 is LGHNA and CDR2 is YNFKEQ. The CDR3 here is CASSLGTSGYFNEQFF. The CDR3 region has the DNA TGTGCCAGCAGCTTAGGGACTAGCGGGTACTTCAATGAGCAGTTCTTC.

The rearrangement joins TRBV10-3 to TRBJ2-1; 7 nucleotides line up with TRBD2. Germline V gives CDR1 ENHRY, CDR2 SYGVKD. The CDR3 is made up of 15 amino acids. V gave up 6 bases and J gave up 2 bases; unmatched junction bases: 7. The CDR3 spells CAIRGAGNAYNEQFF. In nucleotides, the CDR3 is TGTGCCATCAGGGGAGCGGGAAACGCCTACAATGAGCAGTTCTTC.

This clone was seen once. CDR3 nucleotides: TGTGCCAGCAGTGACTCGACAGGCACAGATACGCAGTATTTT. This encodes CASSDSTGTDTQYF. The chain recombines TRBV6-4 with TRBJ2-3; D possibly corresponds to TRBD1 (5 bases). The germline V and J ends were trimmed by 0 bases and 1 base, with 5 bases remaining between them. The CDR3 extends over 14 amino acids. CDR1 and CDR2 from the germline V gene are MRHNA and SNTAGT.

This clone was counted a single time. This chain uses TRBV7-6 with TRBJ2-3; 10 nucleotides agree with TRBD2. CDR3 length: 17 residues. Germline CDR1 is SGHVS and CDR2 is FNYEAQ. V trimming: 5 bases; J trimming: 6 bases; junction bases outside the gene matches: 14. CDR3: CASSQQSSGSRYDTQYF. The CDR3 DNA follows: TGTGCCAGCAGCCAACAATCTAGCGGGAGCCGATATGATACGCAGTATTTT.

The gene calls are TRBV7-2 and TRBJ2-7, with 9 positions matching TRBD2. From germline, CDR1 is SGHTA and CDR2 FQGNSA. The CDR3 spans 14 residues. Trimming took 5 bases from V and 7 from J; bases not matched to a gene: 9. Written as DNA, the CDR3 is TGTGCCAGCAGCCCGGGACTAGCCATATCAGAGCAGTACTTC. Its translation: CASSPGLAISEQYF.

This clone was observed a handful of times. The chain is built from TRBV4-1 and TRBJ1-5; D is possibly TRBD1 (6 bases). The germline V gene encodes CDR1 MGHRA and CDR2 YSYEKL. The CDR3 extends over 16 amino acids. The germline V and J ends were trimmed by 2 bases and 0 bases, with 11 bases remaining between them. In DNA form, the CDR3 reads TGCGCCAGCAGCCAACAAGGGGGAATTAGCAATCAGCCCCAGCATTTT. Its translation is CASSQQGGISNQPQHF.

The chain combines TRBV19 with TRBJ2-7; 8 nucleotides agree with TRBD1. The J segment lost 6 bases and the V segment lost 3 bases, leaving 13 bases of the junction unmatched. This CDR3 has 16 amino acids. CDR1 is LNHDA, CDR2 SQIVND, per germline (reference sequence). In DNA, the CDR3 is TGTGCCAGTAGTATGTTGGTAGGGACAGGCAATACCGAGCAGTACTTC. It codes for CASSMLVGTGNTEQYF.

This clone has a single count. In DNA, the CDR3 is TGTGCCAGCAGCTATGGGTGGCCGGTCTCTGGGGCCAACGTCCTGACTTTC. This encodes CASSYGWPVSGANVLTF. The gene calls are TRBV7-9 and TRBJ2-6; D gene unclear. Germline CDR1 is SEHNR and CDR2 is FQNEAQ (reference sequence). The CDR3 is 17 amino acids. Trimming removed 4 bases at V and 0 bases at J, with 13 bases between. The complete variable domain, with remaining parts taken from reference TRBV7-9 and TRBJ2-6, reads DTGVSQNPRHKITKRGQNVTFRCDPISEHNRLYWYRQTLGQGPEFLTYFQNEAQLEKSRLLSDRFSAERPKGSFSTLEIQRTEQGDSAMYLCASSYGWPVSGANVLTFGAGSRLTVL.

The genes are TRBV7-2 and TRBJ2-7; TRBD1 matches at 8 bases. J was trimmed by 3 bases and V by 2 bases; bases with no gene match: 6. Germline V lookup: CDR1 SGHTA, CDR2 FQGNSA. The CDR3 spans 15 residues. The CDR3 DNA reads as TGTGCCAGCAGCTTAAGGGGACAGGCTAGCTACGAGCAGTACTTC. Amino acids: CASSLRGQASYEQYF.

This clone was counted between two and nine times. The V call is TRBV4-1, the J call TRBJ2-7; 8 nucleotides match TRBD2. In germline, CDR1 is MGHRA, CDR2 YSYEKL. The CDR3 runs to 16 residues. V dropped 4 bases and J dropped 2; count of bases not matched to a gene: 10. DNA of the CDR3: TGCGCCAGCAGCCCATTCGGGGCGGGGGGTCCCTACGAGCAGTACTTC. Translating it yields CASSPFGAGGPYEQYF.

The CDR3 reads CASSSLAGAYNEQFF. CDR3 coding DNA: TGTGCCAGCAGTTCCCTAGCGGGAGCCTACAATGAGCAGTTCTTC. The rearrangement uses TRBV2 and TRBJ2-1, with 10 bases that match TRBD2. Trimming cost V 5 bases and J 2 bases; bases outside gene matches: 3. Per germline, CDR1 SNHLY and CDR2 FYNNEI. The CDR3 spans 15 residues.

The chain carries TRBV30 and TRBJ1-1; D is ambiguous. Germline V gene sequence: CDR1 GTSNPN, CDR2 SVGIG (reference sequence). Trimming shortened V by 5 bases and J by 8 bases, and 15 bases separated the two germline ends. The length of the CDR3 is 12 residues. The CDR3 protein is CAWAHLSAEAFF. The CDR3 DNA is TGTGCCTGGGCTCACTTAAGCGCCGAAGCTTTCTTT.

The V call is TRBV19, the J call TRBJ2-5, with 13 bases aligning to TRBD2. Trimming at V came to 4 bases and at J to 5 bases, leaving 4 bases not matched to a gene. In germline, CDR1 is LNHDA, CDR2 SQIVND (reference sequence). This CDR3 spans 15 amino acids. CDR3 nucleotides: TGTGCCAGTAGTACTGGACTAGCGGGAGCTGAGACCCAGTACTTC. This gives the protein CASSTGLAGAETQYF. Filled out from reference TRBV19 and TRBJ2-5, the complete variable domain reads DGGITQSPKYLFRKEGQNVTLSCEQNLNHDAMYWYRQDPGQGLRLIYYSQIVNDFQKGDIAEGYSVSREKKESFPLTVTSAQKNPTAFYLCASSTGLAGAETQYFGPGTRLLVL.